Below, 7 T cell receptor beta chains from the same sample are listed, as sequenced in a study of shared clonotypes between healthy human individuals. The method was immunoSEQ multiplex PCR; TCRdb's version includes in-frame clones alone and lacks a portion of them. The sample shows roughly 700,000 clones, around 72% of them seen only once. Input material: memory CD4+ T cells sorted from blood. The subset was: CD45RA-negative fraction. The receptors stem from a woman in her thirties in good health.

About this clone: The sample holds other DNA sequences that translate to the same CDR3. This chain joins TRBV19 and TRBJ2-1, with TRBD1 matching 7 bases. The CDR3 is made up of 14 amino acids. Trimming at V came to 10 bases and at J to 3 bases, leaving 9 bases not matched to a gene. Germline values: CDR1 LNHDA, CDR2 SQIVND (reference sequence). CDR3 in amino acids: CATSRDRNYNEQFF. The CDR3 nucleotides read TGTGCCACCAGCCGGGACAGAAACTACAATGAGCAGTTCTTC.

CDR3 sequence reads: CASSTPTGLGYTF. The DNA for the CDR3 is TGTGCCAGTAGCACCCCCACGGGGCTTGGCTACACCTTC. V gene TRBV19 combines with J gene TRBJ1-2; a possible D gene is TRBD1 (5 bases). CDR1 and CDR2 from the germline V gene are LNHDA and SQIVND (reference sequence). With 6 bases removed from V and 7 bases from J, the gap between germline ends came to 15 bases. This CDR3 is built from 13 residues.

This clone has ten or more counts. V is TRBV30 and J is TRBJ1-2; 10 bases line up with TRBD1. This CDR3 comprises 13 residues. The germline CDR1 and CDR2 sequences are GTSNPN and SVGIG (reference sequence). V lost 4 bases, J lost 4 bases, and 3 bases stayed unmatched. The CDR3 sequence: CAWTRTGGYGYTF. CDR3 in DNA: TGTGCCTGGACGAGGACAGGGGGCTATGGCTACACCTTC. Supplemented by reference TRBV30 and TRBJ1-2, the full variable domain reads SQTIHQWPATLVQPVGSPLSLECTVEGTSNPNLYWYRQAAGRGLQLLFYSVGIGQISSEVPQNLSASRPQDRQFILSSKKLLLSDSGFYLCAWTRTGGYGYTFGSGTRLTVV.

The chain is built from TRBV27 and TRBJ2-3, with D maybe TRBD2 (6 bases). This CDR3 has 13 amino acids. V was clipped by 7 bases and J by 1 base, with 9 bases between them. From germline, CDR1 is MNHEY and CDR2 SMNVEV (reference sequence). Here the CDR3 reads CASTRRGTDTQYF. As DNA, the CDR3 is TGTGCCAGCACGCGGAGGGGCACAGATACGCAGTATTTT.

The chain joins TRBV29-1 to TRBJ1-3; a weak D match, TRBD1 (6 bases). CDR1 and CDR2 (germline): SQVTM, ANQGSEA. This CDR3 region has 12 residues. Trimming took 5 bases from V and 4 from J, leaving 9 bases between them. CDR3 residues: CSVTGQGNTIYF. The CDR3 DNA reads as TGCAGCGTTACCGGACAGGGAAACACCATATATTTT.

This clone was detected a few times. V and J are TRBV7-2 and TRBJ2-5; D perhaps matches TRBD2 (5 bases). The CDR3 length is 16 residues. Germline V CDR1 and CDR2: SGHTA, FQGNSA. V lost 7 bases to trimming and J lost 2 bases, with 20 bases between them. The CDR3 loop is CASTVGVGSPQETQYF. CDR3 DNA sequence: TGTGCCAGCACCGTGGGAGTAGGGTCACCACAAGAGACCCAGTACTTC. The whole variable domain, remainder taken from reference TRBV7-2 and TRBJ2-5, is GAGVSQSPSNKVTEKGKDVELRCDPISGHTALYWYRQSLGQGLEFLIYFQGNSAPDKSGLPSDRFSAERTGGSVSTLTIQRTQQEDSAVYLCASTVGVGSPQETQYFGPGTRLLVL.

The chain couples TRBV10-1 to TRBJ2-3; 16 bases are shared with TRBD2. This CDR3 spans 17 amino acids. Per the germline V gene, CDR1 is WNHNN and CDR2 is SYGVQD (reference sequence). The junction had 9 bases not matched to a gene; V was cut back by 6 bases and J by 6 bases. As DNA, the CDR3 is TGCGCCAGCAGCGCCGGGACTAGCGGGAGGGCCTGGGATACGCAGTATTTT. Encoded protein: CASSAGTSGRAWDTQYF.